This T cell receptor (beta chain) is from a study of blood T cell repertoires in COVID-19. In the study overall: There were acute and convalescent COVID-19 samples, and they came from the United States, Italy and Spain.

Germline V lookup: CDR1 SEHNR, CDR2 FQNEAQ (reference sequence). Unmatched junction bases numbered 7, after V lost 4 bases and J lost 4 bases. The CDR3 runs 16 residues. The assay was immunoSEQ multiplex PCR, and TCRdb's table has in-frame clones only and misses some. The profile shows 40,000 to 45,000 clones, 86% of them singletons. The chain carries TRBV7-9 and TRBJ2-1, with 10 bases matching TRBD2. This clonotype originated in a man in his 60s with active COVID-19. The sample was peripheral blood. The CDR3: CASSSKAGGPYNEQFF. CDR3 DNA: TGTGCCAGCAGCTCTAAAGCGGGAGGGCCGTACAATGAGCAGTTCTTC.